Below are 13 T cell receptor beta chains sequenced from a single sample in a study of OX40 agonist ivuxolimab in advanced cancers. The table came from immunoSEQ multiplex PCR; TCRdb's copy has only in-frame clones and leaves some out. The repertoire consists of about 71,000 clones, with about 94% occurring once and the leading ten covering 15% to 17%. The specimen comprised CD4+ or CD8+ T cells sorted from blood, sampled in a trial of the OX40 agonist ivuxolimab. All receptors derive from an adult with an advanced solid tumor such as melanoma, head and neck, liver or kidney cancer.

The chain couples TRBV4-1 to TRBJ2-3, with TRBD2 as a possible D gene (5 bases). The germline V and J ends were trimmed by 4 bases and 3 bases, with 14 bases remaining between them. The CDR3 sequence is 15 residues long. CDR1 MGHRA and CDR2 YSYEKL come from the germline V gene. CDR3 coding DNA: TGCGCCAGCAGCCGACCTAAGGGCGGGACAGATACGCAGTATTTT. Encoded protein: CASSRPKGGTDTQYF.

The chain has TRBV6-1 and TRBJ2-7; the match to TRBD1 covers 7 bases. This CDR3 is 14 amino acids long. In germline, CDR1 is MNHNS, CDR2 SASEGT. V shed 3 bases and J 5 bases; nucleotides not matched to a gene: 7. The CDR3 bases are TGTGCCAGCAGTGAGAGGGGGCGCGAGGACGAGCAGTACTTC. Residues: CASSERGREDEQYF.

CDR3 region: CASSNGLGGGINEQFF. CDR3 sequence (DNA): TGTGCCAGCAGCAATGGGCTCGGCGGGGGGATCAATGAGCAGTTCTTC. V is TRBV28 and J is TRBJ2-1; 8 bases match TRBD2. CDR3 length: 16 residues. Germline lookup yields CDR1 MDHEN and CDR2 SYDVKM. V was pared by 6 bases and J by 6 bases, with 13 bases of the junction left unmatched. Based on the CDR3 plus reference TRBV28 and TRBJ2-1, the full variable domain is DVKVTQSSRYLVKRTGEKVFLECVQDMDHENMFWYRQDPGLGLRLIYFSYDVKMKEKGDIPEGYSVSREKKERFSLILESASTNQTSMYLCASSNGLGGGINEQFFGPGTRLTVL.

CDR3 DNA sequence: TGTGCCAGTAGTATAGGAGGGGGGCCCCAAGAGACCCAGTACTTC. It encodes CASSIGGGPQETQYF. The rearrangement uses TRBV19 and TRBJ2-5, with D tentatively TRBD1 or TRBD2 (6 bases each). Germline V lookup: CDR1 LNHDA, CDR2 SQIVND (reference sequence). This CDR3 is built from 15 residues. Deletions cut 1 base from V and 1 base from J, with 10 bases between. Full variable domain (remainder filled in from reference TRBV19 and TRBJ2-5): DGGITQSPKYLFRKEGQNVTLSCEQNLNHDAMYWYRQDPGQGLRLIYYSQIVNDFQKGDIAEGYSVSREKKESFPLTVTSAQKNPTAFYLCASSIGGGPQETQYFGPGTRLLVL.

The V gene is TRBV21-1, the J gene TRBJ2-7. TRBV21-1 is a pseudogene locus. CDR3 size: 10 residues. This chain's CDR3 is CASRGGEQYF. The CDR3 coding sequence is TGTGCCAGCCGTGGTGGCGAGCAGTACTTC.

The chain employs TRBV2 and TRBJ2-1; TRBD2 agrees at 11 bases. The CDR3 length is 17 residues. Losses at the gene ends were 4 bases for V and 6 bases for J; bases not matched to a gene: 11. CDR1 is SNHLY and CDR2 is FYNNEI in the germline V gene. This CDR3 reads CASSVGVAGGFGNEQFF. In DNA, the CDR3 is TGTGCCAGCAGTGTCGGAGTAGCGGGAGGGTTTGGCAATGAGCAGTTCTTC.

This sequence joins TRBV19 and TRBJ2-5, with a weak D call TRBD1 (5 bases). Trimming shortened V by 2 bases and J by 5 bases, and 15 bases separated the two germline ends. The CDR3 is made up of 15 amino acids. Germline V CDR1 and CDR2: LNHDA, SQIVND (reference sequence). Here the CDR3 DNA reads TGTGCCAGTAGTATATTTGCAGGGTTAGGGGAGACCCAGTACTTC. Protein sequence: CASSIFAGLGETQYF. Looking up the rest from reference TRBV19 and TRBJ2-5 gives the full variable domain: DGGITQSPKYLFRKEGQNVTLSCEQNLNHDAMYWYRQDPGQGLRLIYYSQIVNDFQKGDIAEGYSVSREKKESFPLTVTSAQKNPTAFYLCASSIFAGLGETQYFGPGTRLLVL.

The rearrangement joins TRBV13 to TRBJ2-3; D gene ambiguous. V was pared by 3 bases and J by 2 bases, with 15 bases between. This CDR3 has 16 amino acids. Germline assignment: CDR1 PRHDT and CDR2 FYEKMQ (reference sequence). The chain's CDR3 is CASSLGALEATDTQYF. The CDR3 DNA reads TGTGCCAGCAGCTTGGGTGCGTTGGAAGCCACAGATACGCAGTATTTT.

This clone was seen a single time. The chain recombines TRBV6-5 with TRBJ2-7; D might be TRBD1 (6 bases). Germline CDR1 MNHEY, CDR2 SVGAGI. The CDR3 is 13 residues long. With 4 bases removed from V and 13 bases from J, the gap between germline ends came to 20 bases. DNA for the CDR3: TGTGCCAGCAGTTTCGGGACAACCCCGGAGGAATACTTC. The encoded protein is CASSFGTTPEEYF.

This CDR3 reads CASSPQWTPGTANTEAFF. The DNA for the CDR3 is TGCGCCAGCAGCCCCCAATGGACCCCCGGGACAGCGAACACTGAAGCTTTCTTT. The rearrangement uses TRBV4-1 and TRBJ1-1; 7 nucleotides align to TRBD1. There are 18 residues in the CDR3. The germline V gene encodes CDR1 MGHRA and CDR2 YSYEKL. With 4 bases clipped from V and 1 base from J, the junction kept 15 bases outside the gene matches.

This clone came up a few times. This rearrangement joins TRBV6-5 to TRBJ1-2; the D is unclear. V was cut by 2 bases and J by 7 bases, with 8 bases left in between. Germline-derived CDR1 and CDR2 are MNHEY and SVGAGI. The CDR3 length is 12 residues. CDR3 residues: CASSYDGVGYTF. The DNA for the CDR3 is TGTGCCAGCAGTTACGATGGCGTTGGCTACACCTTC.

The chain combines TRBV9 with TRBJ1-2; D unresolved. CDR1 is SGDLS, CDR2 YYNGEE, per germline. Trimming left V 1 base short and J 4 bases short, with 5 bases between. The CDR3 is 12 amino acids. As DNA, the CDR3 is TGTGCCAGCAGCGTAAACTCCTATGGCTACACCTTC. It is translated as CASSVNSYGYTF. The whole variable domain, remainder taken from reference TRBV9 and TRBJ1-2, is DSGVTQTPKHLITATGQRVTLRCSPRSGDLSVYWYQQSLDQGLQFLIQYYNGEERAKGNILERFSAQQFPDLHSELNLSSLELGDSALYFCASSVNSYGYTFGSGTRLTVV.

This rearrangement joins TRBV28 to TRBJ2-5; D gene unclear. The closer fit of TRBJ2-7 to the DNA end suggests the J call may be wrong. The CDR3 is 14 amino acids. Germline CDR1 MDHEN, CDR2 SYDVKM. In DNA form, the CDR3 reads TGTGCCAGCAGTTTTCTGGGTTTCTCCTACGAGCAGTACTTC. Translation gives CASSFLGFSYEQYF.